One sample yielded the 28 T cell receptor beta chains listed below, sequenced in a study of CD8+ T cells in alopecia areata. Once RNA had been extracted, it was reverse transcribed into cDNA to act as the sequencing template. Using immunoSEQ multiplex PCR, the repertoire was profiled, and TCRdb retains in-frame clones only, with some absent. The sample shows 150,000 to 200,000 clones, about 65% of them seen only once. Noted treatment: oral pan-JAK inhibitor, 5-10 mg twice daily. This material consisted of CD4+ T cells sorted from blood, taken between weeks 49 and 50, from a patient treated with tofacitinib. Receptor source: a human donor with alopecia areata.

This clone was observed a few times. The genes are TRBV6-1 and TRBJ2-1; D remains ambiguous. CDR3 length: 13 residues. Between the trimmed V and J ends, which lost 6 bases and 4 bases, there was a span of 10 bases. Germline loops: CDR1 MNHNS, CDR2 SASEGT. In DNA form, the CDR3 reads TGTGCCAGCAGCAACATAGGGTACAATGAGCAGTTCTTC. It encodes CASSNIGYNEQFF.

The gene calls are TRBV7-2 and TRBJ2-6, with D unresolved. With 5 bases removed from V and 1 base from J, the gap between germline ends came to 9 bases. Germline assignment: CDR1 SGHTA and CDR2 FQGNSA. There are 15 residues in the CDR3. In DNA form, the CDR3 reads TGTGCCAGCAGCCCAATGAGGTCTGGGGCCAACGTCCTGACTTTC. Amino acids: CASSPMRSGANVLTF.

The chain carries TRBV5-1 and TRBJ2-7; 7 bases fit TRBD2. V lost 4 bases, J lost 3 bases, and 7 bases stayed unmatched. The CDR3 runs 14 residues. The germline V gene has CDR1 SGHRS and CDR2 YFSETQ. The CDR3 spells CASSPGTILYEQYF. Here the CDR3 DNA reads TGCGCCAGCAGCCCGGGGACTATTCTCTACGAGCAGTACTTC. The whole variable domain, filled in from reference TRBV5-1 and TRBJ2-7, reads KAGVTQTPRYLIKTRGQQVTLSCSPISGHRSVSWYQQTPGQGLQFLFEYFSETQRNKGNFPGRFSGRQFSNSRSEMNVSTLELGDSALYLCASSPGTILYEQYFGPGTRLTVT.

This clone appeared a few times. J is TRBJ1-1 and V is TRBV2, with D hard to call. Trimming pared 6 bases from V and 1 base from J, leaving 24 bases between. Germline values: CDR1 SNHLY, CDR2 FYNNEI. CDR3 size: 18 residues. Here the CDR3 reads CASSRLGVGGLANTEAFF. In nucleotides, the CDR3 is TGTGCCAGCAGCAGGCTTGGGGTCGGAGGATTAGCGAACACTGAAGCTTTCTTT.

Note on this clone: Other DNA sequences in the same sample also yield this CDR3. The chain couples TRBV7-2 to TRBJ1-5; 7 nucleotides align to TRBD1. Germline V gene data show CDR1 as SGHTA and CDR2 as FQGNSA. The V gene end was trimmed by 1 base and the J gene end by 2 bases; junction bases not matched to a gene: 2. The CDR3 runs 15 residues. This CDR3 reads CASSLGGGGNQPQHF. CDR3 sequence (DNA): TGTGCCAGCAGCTTAGGAGGGGGCGGCAATCAGCCCCAGCATTTT.

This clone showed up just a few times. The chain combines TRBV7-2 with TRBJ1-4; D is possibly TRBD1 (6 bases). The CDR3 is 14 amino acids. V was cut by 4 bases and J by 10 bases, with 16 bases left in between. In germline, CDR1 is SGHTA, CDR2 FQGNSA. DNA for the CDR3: TGTGCCAGCAGCTGGGACATCTCCTGGGGAAAACTGTTTTTT. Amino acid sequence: CASSWDISWGKLFF. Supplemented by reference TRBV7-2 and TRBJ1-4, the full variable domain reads GAGVSQSPSNKVTEKGKDVELRCDPISGHTALYWYRQSLGQGLEFLIYFQGNSAPDKSGLPSDRFSAERTGGSVSTLTIQRTQQEDSAVYLCASSWDISWGKLFFGSGTQLSVL.

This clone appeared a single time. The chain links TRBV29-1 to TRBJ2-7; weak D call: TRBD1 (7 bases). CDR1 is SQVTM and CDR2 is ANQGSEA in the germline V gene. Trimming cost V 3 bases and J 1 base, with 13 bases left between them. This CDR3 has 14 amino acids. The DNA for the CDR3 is TGCAGCGTTGAGACAGGGAGGCGGTCCTACGAGCAGTACTTC. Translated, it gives CSVETGRRSYEQYF.

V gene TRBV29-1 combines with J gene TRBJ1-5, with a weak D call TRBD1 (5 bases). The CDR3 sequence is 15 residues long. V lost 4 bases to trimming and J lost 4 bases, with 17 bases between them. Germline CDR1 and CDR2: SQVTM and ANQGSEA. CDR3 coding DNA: TGCAGCGTTGTTGTGCAGGGCGGGGAAAATCAGCCCCAGCATTTT. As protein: CSVVVQGGENQPQHF.

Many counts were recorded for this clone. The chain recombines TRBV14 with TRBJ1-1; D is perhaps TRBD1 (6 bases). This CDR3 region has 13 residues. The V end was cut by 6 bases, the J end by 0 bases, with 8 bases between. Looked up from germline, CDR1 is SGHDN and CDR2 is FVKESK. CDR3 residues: CASRDSLNTEAFF. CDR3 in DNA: TGTGCCAGCAGGGACAGCTTGAACACTGAAGCTTTCTTT.

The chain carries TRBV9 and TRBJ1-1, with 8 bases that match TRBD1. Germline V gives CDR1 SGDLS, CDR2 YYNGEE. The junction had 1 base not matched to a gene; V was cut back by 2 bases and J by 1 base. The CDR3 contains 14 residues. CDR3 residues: CASSVGQANTEAFF. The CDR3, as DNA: TGTGCCAGCAGCGTGGGACAGGCGAACACTGAAGCTTTCTTT.

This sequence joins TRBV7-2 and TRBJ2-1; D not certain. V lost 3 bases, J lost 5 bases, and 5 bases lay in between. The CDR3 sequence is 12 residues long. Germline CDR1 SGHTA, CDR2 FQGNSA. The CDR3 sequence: CASSLRNNEQFF. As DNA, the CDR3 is TGTGCCAGCAGCTTGAGAAACAATGAGCAGTTCTTC.

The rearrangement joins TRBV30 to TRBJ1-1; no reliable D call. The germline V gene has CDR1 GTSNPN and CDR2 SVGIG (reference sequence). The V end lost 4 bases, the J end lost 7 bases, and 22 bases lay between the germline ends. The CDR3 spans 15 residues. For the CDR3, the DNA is TGTGCCTGGAAACATTCCGGGCCGCCGCGGGGTGAAGCTTTCTTT. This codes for CAWKHSGPPRGEAFF.

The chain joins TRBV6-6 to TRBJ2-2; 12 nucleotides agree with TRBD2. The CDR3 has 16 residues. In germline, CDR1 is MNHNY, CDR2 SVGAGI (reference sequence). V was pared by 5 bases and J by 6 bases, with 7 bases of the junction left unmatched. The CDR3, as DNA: TGTGCCAGCAGTAAGACTAGCGGGGGAGGGGCCGGGGAGCTGTTTTTT. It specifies CASSKTSGGGAGELFF.

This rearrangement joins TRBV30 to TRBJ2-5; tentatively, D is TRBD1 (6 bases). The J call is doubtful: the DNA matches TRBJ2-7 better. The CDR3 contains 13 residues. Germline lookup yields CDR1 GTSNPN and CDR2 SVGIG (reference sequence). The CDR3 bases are TGTGCCTGGAGTTACAGGGATCTCTACGAGCAGTACTTC. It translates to CAWSYRDLYEQYF.

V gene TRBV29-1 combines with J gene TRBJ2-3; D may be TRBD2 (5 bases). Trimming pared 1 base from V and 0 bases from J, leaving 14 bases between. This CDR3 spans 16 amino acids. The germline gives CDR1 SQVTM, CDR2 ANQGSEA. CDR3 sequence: CSVEAGLAGSTDTQYF. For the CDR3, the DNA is TGCAGCGTTGAAGCTGGGCTAGCTGGGAGCACAGATACGCAGTATTTT.

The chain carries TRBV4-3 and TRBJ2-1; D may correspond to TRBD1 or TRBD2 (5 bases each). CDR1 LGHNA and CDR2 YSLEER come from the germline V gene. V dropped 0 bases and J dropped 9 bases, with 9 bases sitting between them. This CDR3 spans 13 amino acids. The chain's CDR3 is CASSQEIGTEQFF. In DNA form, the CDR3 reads TGCGCCAGCAGCCAAGAAATCGGGACTGAGCAGTTCTTC.

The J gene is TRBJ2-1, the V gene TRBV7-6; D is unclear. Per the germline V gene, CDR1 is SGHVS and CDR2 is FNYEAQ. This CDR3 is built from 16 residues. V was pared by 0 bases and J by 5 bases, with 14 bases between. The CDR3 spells CASSLASGRPHNEQFF. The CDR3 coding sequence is TGTGCCAGCAGCTTAGCCTCTGGAAGGCCCCACAATGAGCAGTTCTTC. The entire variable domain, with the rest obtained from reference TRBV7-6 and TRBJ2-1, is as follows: GAGVSQSPRYKVTKRGQDVALRCDPISGHVSLYWYRQALGQGPEFLTYFNYEAQQDKSGLPNDRFSAERPEGSISTLTIQRTEQRDSAMYRCASSLASGRPHNEQFFGPGTRLTVL.

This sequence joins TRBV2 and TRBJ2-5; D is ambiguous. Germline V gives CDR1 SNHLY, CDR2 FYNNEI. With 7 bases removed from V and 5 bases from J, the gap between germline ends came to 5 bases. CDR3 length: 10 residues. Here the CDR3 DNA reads TGTGCCAGCAACGAGGAGACCCAGTACTTC. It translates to CASNEETQYF.

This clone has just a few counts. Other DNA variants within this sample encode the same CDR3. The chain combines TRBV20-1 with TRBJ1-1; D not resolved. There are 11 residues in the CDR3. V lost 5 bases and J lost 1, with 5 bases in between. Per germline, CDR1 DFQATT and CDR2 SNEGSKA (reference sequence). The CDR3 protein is CSARRNTEAFF. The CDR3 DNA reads TGCAGTGCTCGAAGGAACACTGAAGCTTTCTTT.

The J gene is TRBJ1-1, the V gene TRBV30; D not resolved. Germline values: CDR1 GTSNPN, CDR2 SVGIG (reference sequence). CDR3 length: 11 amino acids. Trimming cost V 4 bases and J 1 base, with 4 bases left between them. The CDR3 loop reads CAWTRNTEAFF. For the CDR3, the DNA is TGTGCCTGGACACGGAACACTGAAGCTTTCTTT.

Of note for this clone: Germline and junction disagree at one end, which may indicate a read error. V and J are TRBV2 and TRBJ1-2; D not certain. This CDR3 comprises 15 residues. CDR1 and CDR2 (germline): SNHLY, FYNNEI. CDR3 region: CASREVRRFSYGYTF. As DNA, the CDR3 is TGTGCCAGCAGAGAAGTCCGCCGCTTTTCCTATGGCTACACCTTC.

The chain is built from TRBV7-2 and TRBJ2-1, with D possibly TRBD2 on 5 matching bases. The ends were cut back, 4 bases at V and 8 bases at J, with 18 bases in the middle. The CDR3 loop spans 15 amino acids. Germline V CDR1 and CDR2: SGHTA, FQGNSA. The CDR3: CASSWRVAKEDEQFF. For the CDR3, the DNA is TGTGCCAGCAGCTGGCGGGTAGCCAAGGAGGATGAGCAGTTCTTC. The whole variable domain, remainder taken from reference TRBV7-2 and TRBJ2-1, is GAGVSQSPSNKVTEKGKDVELRCDPISGHTALYWYRQSLGQGLEFLIYFQGNSAPDKSGLPSDRFSAERTGGSVSTLTIQRTQQEDSAVYLCASSWRVAKEDEQFFGPGTRLTVL.

In DNA form, the CDR3 reads TGTGCCTGGAGTAAAGGGGGGGCTCAAGAGACCCAGTACTTC. Protein: CAWSKGGAQETQYF. This chain uses TRBV30 with TRBJ2-5, with D possibly TRBD2 on 7 matching bases. The CDR3 is made up of 14 amino acids. CDR1 is GTSNPN and CDR2 is SVGIG in the germline V gene (reference sequence). Trimming removed 2 bases at V and 2 bases at J, with 12 bases between.

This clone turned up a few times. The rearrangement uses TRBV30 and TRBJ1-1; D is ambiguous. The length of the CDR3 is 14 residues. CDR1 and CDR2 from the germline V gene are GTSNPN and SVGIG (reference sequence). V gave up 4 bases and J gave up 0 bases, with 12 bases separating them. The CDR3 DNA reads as TGTGCCTGGACCCGAGGGCCGGTGAACACTGAAGCTTTCTTT. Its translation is CAWTRGPVNTEAFF.

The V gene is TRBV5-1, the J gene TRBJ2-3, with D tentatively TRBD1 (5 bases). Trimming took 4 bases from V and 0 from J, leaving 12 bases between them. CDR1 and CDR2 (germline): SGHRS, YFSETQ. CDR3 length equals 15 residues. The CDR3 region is CASSVQGSSTDTQYF. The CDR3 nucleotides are TGCGCCAGCAGCGTGCAGGGATCTAGCACAGATACGCAGTATTTT.

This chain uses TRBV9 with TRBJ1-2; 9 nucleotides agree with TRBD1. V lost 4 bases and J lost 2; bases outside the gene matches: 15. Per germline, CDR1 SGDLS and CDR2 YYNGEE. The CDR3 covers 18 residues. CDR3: CASSPTPGTGPNNYGYTF. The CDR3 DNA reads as TGTGCCAGCAGCCCCACTCCCGGGACAGGGCCCAACAACTATGGCTACACCTTC. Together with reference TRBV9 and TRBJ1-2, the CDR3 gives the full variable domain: DSGVTQTPKHLITATGQRVTLRCSPRSGDLSVYWYQQSLDQGLQFLIQYYNGEERAKGNILERFSAQQFPDLHSELNLSSLELGDSALYFCASSPTPGTGPNNYGYTFGSGTRLTVV.

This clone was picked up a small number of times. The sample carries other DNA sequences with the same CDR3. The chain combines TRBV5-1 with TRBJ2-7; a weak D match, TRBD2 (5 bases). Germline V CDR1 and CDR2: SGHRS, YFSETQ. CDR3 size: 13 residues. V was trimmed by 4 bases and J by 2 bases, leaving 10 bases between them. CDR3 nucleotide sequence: TGCGCCAGCAGCGCATCCGGGACCTACGAGCAGTACTTC. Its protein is CASSASGTYEQYF.

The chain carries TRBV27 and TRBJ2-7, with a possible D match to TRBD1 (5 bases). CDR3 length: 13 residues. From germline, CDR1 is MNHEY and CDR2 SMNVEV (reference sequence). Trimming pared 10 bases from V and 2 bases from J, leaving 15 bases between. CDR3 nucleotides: TGTGCCATCGGAAGGCAGGGCCCCTACGAGCAGTACTTC. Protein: CAIGRQGPYEQYF.